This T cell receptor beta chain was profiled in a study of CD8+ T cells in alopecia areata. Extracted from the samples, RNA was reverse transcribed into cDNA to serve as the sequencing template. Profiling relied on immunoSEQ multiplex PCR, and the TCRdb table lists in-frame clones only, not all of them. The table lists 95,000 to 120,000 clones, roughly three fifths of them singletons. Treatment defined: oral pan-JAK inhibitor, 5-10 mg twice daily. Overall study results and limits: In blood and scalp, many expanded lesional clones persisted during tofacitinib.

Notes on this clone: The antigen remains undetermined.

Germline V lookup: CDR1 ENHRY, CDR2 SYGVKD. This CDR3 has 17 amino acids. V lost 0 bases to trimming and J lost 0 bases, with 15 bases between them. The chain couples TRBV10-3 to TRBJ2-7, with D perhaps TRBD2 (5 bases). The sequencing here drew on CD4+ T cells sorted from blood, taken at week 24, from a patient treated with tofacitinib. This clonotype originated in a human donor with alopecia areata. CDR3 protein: CAISESSGRMSSYEQYF. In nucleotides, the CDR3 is TGTGCCATCAGTGAGTCGAGCGGCAGGATGAGCTCCTACGAGCAGTACTTC.